This section outlines one T cell receptor (beta chain) sequence together with its context. Its antigen is unknown. The PCR had 60 Vbeta and 13 Jbeta primers. The data were produced by immunoSEQ multiplex PCR, yet TCRdb's version contains in-frame clones alone and is incomplete. The sample has some 130,000 clones, approximately 80% seen once. The data are from a study of cytomegalovirus exposure and HLA in healthy donors. Study conclusions and caveats: Later examination showed HLA-associated TCR beta chains had greater clonal expansion than equally common others. Later findings reportedly placed an Asian-associated ancestry cluster below the 666-donor mean for N-insertions.

The V gene's germline CDR1 is MNHEY and CDR2 SVGAGI. Trimming left V 0 bases short and J 4 bases short, with 10 bases between. CDR3 size: 14 residues. The material sequenced was PBMCs. The source of this sequence is a female donor in good health and CMV-seronegative. J is TRBJ2-7 and V is TRBV6-5; D possibly corresponds to TRBD1 (6 bases). The CDR3 DNA follows: TGTGCCAGCAGTTACTCGATTAGGGGGTACGAGCAGTACTTC. Translating gives CASSYSIRGYEQYF.